These 30 T cell receptor beta chains came from one sample sequenced in a study of blood T cell repertoires in COVID-19. Sequenced by immunoSEQ multiplex PCR; TCRdb stores in-frame clones only, minus some. The table lists about 65,000 clones, 80% to 95% of them singletons, with approximately 2.9% in the top ten. Sequencing was done on a sample of peripheral blood. The receptors shown here come from a man in his sixties or seventies with active COVID-19.

V is TRBV11-3 and J is TRBJ2-7; a possible D gene is TRBD2 (5 bases). Germline CDR1 SGHNT, CDR2 YENEEA. V was clipped by 1 base and J by 2 bases, with 12 bases between them. CDR3 size: 15 residues. The chain's CDR3 is CASSLGAGLTYEQYF. In DNA form, the CDR3 reads TGTGCCAGCAGCTTAGGTGCAGGACTCACCTACGAGCAGTACTTC. Drawing the rest from reference TRBV11-3 and TRBJ2-7, the complete variable domain is EAGVVQSPRYKIIEKKQPVAFWCNPISGHNTLYWYLQNLGQGPELLIRYENEEAVDDSQLPKDRFSAERLKGVDSTLKIQPAELGDSAVYLCASSLGAGLTYEQYFGPGTRLTVT.

This CDR3 reads CASSPTGANVLTF. The DNA for the CDR3 is TGTGCCAGTAGCCCGACAGGGGCCAACGTCCTGACTTTC. The J gene is TRBJ2-6, the V gene TRBV19; D gene ambiguous. The CDR3 has 13 amino acids. Looked up from germline, CDR1 is LNHDA and CDR2 is SQIVND (reference sequence). V shed 6 bases and J shed 4 bases, with 7 bases lying between them.

The J gene is TRBJ1-5, the V gene TRBV10-3; D not certain. Per germline, CDR1 ENHRY and CDR2 SYGVKD. The CDR3 has 13 residues. Between the trimmed V and J ends, which lost 4 bases and 0 bases, there was a span of 4 bases. CDR3 sequence (DNA): TGTGCCATCAGTGTAGATAGCAATCAGCCCCAGCATTTT. Protein product: CAISVDSNQPQHF.

This chain connects TRBV3-1 (or the pseudogene TRBV3-2) to TRBJ1-5; D perhaps matches TRBD1 (5 bases). Between the trimmed V and J ends, which lost 3 bases and 0 bases, there was a span of 9 bases. Germline CDR1 is LGHDT and CDR2 is YNNKEL (reference sequence). The length of the CDR3 is 15 residues. CDR3 DNA sequence: TGTGCCAGCAGCCAGGGGCTCCTTAGCAATCAGCCCCAGCATTTT. Its translation: CASSQGLLSNQPQHF.

The chain has TRBV7-2 and TRBJ2-5; D remains unclear. Germline CDR1 reads SGHTA; CDR2 reads FQGNSA. Trimming pared 4 bases from V and 6 bases from J, leaving 9 bases between. There are 12 residues in the CDR3. CDR3 loop: CASSSSPQTQYF. CDR3 DNA: TGTGCCAGCAGCTCTTCCCCCCAGACCCAGTACTTC.

This chain joins TRBV5-1 and TRBJ2-7, with D possibly TRBD1 on 6 matching bases. Trimming cost V 4 bases and J 3 bases, with 14 bases left between them. Germline CDR1 is SGHRS and CDR2 is YFSETQ. This CDR3 is 14 amino acids long. Here the CDR3 reads CASSEGHPNYEQYF. CDR3 nucleotides: TGCGCCAGCAGCGAGGGACACCCAAACTACGAGCAGTACTTC.

The rearrangement uses TRBV29-1 and TRBJ1-1; 7 positions agree with TRBD1. CDR1 is SQVTM, CDR2 ANQGSEA, per germline. The CDR3 contains 13 residues. J gave up 3 bases and V 4 bases, and 5 bases lay outside the gene matches. The CDR3 sequence: CSVATGYHTEAFF. CDR3 nucleotides: TGCAGCGTTGCGACAGGGTATCACACTGAAGCTTTCTTT.

The chain has TRBV18 and TRBJ2-1; 14 bases line up with TRBD2. This CDR3 is built from 19 residues. Germline trimming cut 3 bases from V and 5 bases from J; bases unmatched to any gene: 12. Germline-derived CDR1 and CDR2 are KGHSH and LQKENI. The CDR3 sequence: CASSPLAGTSGGSNNEQFF. CDR3 coding DNA: TGTGCCAGCTCACCCCTGGCCGGGACTAGCGGGGGATCTAACAATGAGCAGTTCTTC.

The rearrangement links TRBV18 to TRBJ2-3; tentative D call: TRBD1 (5 bases). The CDR3 has 17 residues. Trimming removed 3 bases at V and 2 bases at J, with 18 bases between. Germline CDR1 reads KGHSH; CDR2 reads LQKENI. CDR3 sequence (DNA): TGTGCCAGCTCACCGATCCGCCAGGGATCCATCACAGATACGCAGTATTTT. It specifies CASSPIRQGSITDTQYF.

The rearrangement uses TRBV19 and TRBJ2-2, with 8 bases aligning to TRBD1. This CDR3 has 17 amino acids. Trimming took 1 base from V and 0 from J; bases not matched to a gene: 4. CDR1 LNHDA and CDR2 SQIVND come from the germline V gene (reference sequence). The CDR3 DNA reads as TGTGCCAGTAGTATAGGATGGACAGGGTCGAACACCGGGGAGCTGTTTTTT. This encodes CASSIGWTGSNTGELFF.

This clone was picked up one time. The chain carries TRBV27 and TRBJ1-6, with a weak D call TRBD1 (6 bases). Germline V CDR1 and CDR2: MNHEY, SMNVEV (reference sequence). The CDR3 totals 11 residues. V lost 6 bases, J lost 12 bases, and 9 bases lay in between. In DNA, the CDR3 is TGTGCCAGCAGGCAAGGGGGACCCCTCCACTTT. It yields the protein CASRQGGPLHF.

This chain links TRBV9 with TRBJ2-4; 8 bases match TRBD1. Germline CDR1 SGDLS, CDR2 YYNGEE. The junction had 14 bases not matched to a gene; V was cut back by 0 bases and J by 15 bases. The CDR3 consists of 15 residues. Here the CDR3 reads CASSVGDAGGGVVYF. For the CDR3, the DNA is TGTGCCAGCAGCGTAGGTGATGCAGGGGGCGGGGTGGTGTACTTC.

The rearrangement uses TRBV5-1 and TRBJ2-3, with 10 bases that match TRBD2. The V gene's germline CDR1 is SGHRS and CDR2 YFSETQ. Losses at the gene ends were 3 bases for V and 4 bases for J; bases not matched to a gene: 11. This CDR3 has 17 residues. The CDR3 sequence is CASSSQRGGHESDTQYF. CDR3 DNA: TGCGCCAGCAGCTCCCAGCGGGGGGGCCATGAATCAGATACGCAGTATTTT.

The chain couples TRBV25-1 to TRBJ1-2; D not resolved. The germline CDR1 and CDR2 sequences are MGHDK and SYGVNS. The CDR3 extends over 13 amino acids. The ends were cut back, 1 base at V and 8 bases at J, with 11 bases in the middle. The CDR3 sequence: CASSESGSRGYTF. In nucleotides, the CDR3 is TGTGCCAGCAGTGAATCTGGGTCGCGGGGCTACACCTTC.

V and J are TRBV19 and TRBJ1-5; 9 bases agree with TRBD1. Germline loops: CDR1 LNHDA, CDR2 SQIVND (reference sequence). CDR3 length: 17 residues. Trimming cost V 7 bases and J 2 bases; bases outside gene matches: 12. CDR3 nucleotides: TGTGCCAGTACCACAACAGGGGGCGCATGGGGCAATCAGCCCCAGCATTTT. Protein: CASTTTGGAWGNQPQHF.

This clone has only a few counts. V usage is TRBV19 and J usage is TRBJ1-5; D not certain. Trimming pared 3 bases from V and 2 bases from J, leaving 8 bases between. The germline V gene has CDR1 LNHDA and CDR2 SQIVND (reference sequence). The CDR3 is 14 residues long. The CDR3 reads CASSIWQGNQPQHF. CDR3 sequence (DNA): TGTGCCAGTAGTATCTGGCAGGGCAATCAGCCCCAGCATTTT.

This clone was recorded once. The V gene is TRBV7-9, the J gene TRBJ2-3, with TRBD1 matching 8 bases. The CDR3 spans 15 residues. Per germline, CDR1 SEHNR and CDR2 FQNEAQ (reference sequence). V trimming: 2 bases; J trimming: 3 bases; junction bases outside the gene matches: 4. In DNA, the CDR3 is TGTGCCAGCAGCTTAAGGACAGGGAGGACAGATACGCAGTATTTT. Protein: CASSLRTGRTDTQYF.

DNA for the CDR3: TGTGTCAGAAGCTTAGGGGTGGGGCTCGATCAGCCCCAGCATTTT. As protein: CVRSLGVGLDQPQHF. This chain links TRBV7-5 with TRBJ1-5; TRBD1, as called in the table, went unchecked against the DNA. TRBV7-5 is termed a pseudogene. This CDR3 region has 15 residues.

The chain is built from TRBV7-9 and TRBJ1-1, with TRBD1 as a possible D gene (5 bases). This CDR3 has 12 residues. The V end was cut by 5 bases, the J end by 7 bases, with 11 bases between. Germline V gene sequence: CDR1 SEHNR, CDR2 FQNEAQ (reference sequence). DNA of the CDR3: TGTGCCAGCAGCCCGGGAGGGGTTGAAGCTTTCTTT. This codes for CASSPGGVEAFF.

V gene TRBV28 combines with J gene TRBJ1-5; TRBD1 aligns across 7 bases. Germline V gene sequence: CDR1 MDHEN, CDR2 SYDVKM. V was pared by 3 bases and J by 4 bases, with 3 bases of the junction left unmatched. The CDR3 spans 14 residues. Written as DNA, the CDR3 is TGTGCCAGCAGTTTTTCGACAGGGAATCAGCCCCAGCATTTT. Translating gives CASSFSTGNQPQHF.

The V call is TRBV5-4, the J call TRBJ2-3; 14 bases are shared with TRBD2. The CDR3 length is 16 residues. The V gene's germline CDR1 is SGHNT and CDR2 YYREEE (reference sequence). V was clipped by 0 bases and J by 9 bases; unmatched bases: 6. CDR3 region: CASSLDGTSGGRTQYF. CDR3 nucleotide sequence: TGTGCCAGCAGCTTGGATGGGACTAGCGGGGGTCGAACGCAGTATTTT.

The rearrangement joins TRBV12-3 or TRBV12-4 to TRBJ2-1; D ambiguous. CDR3 size: 12 residues. Trimming left V 7 bases short and J 12 bases short, with 16 bases between. CDR3 amino acids: CASTLDSVGQFF. CDR3 DNA sequence: TGTGCCAGCACCCTCGACTCGGTAGGGCAGTTCTTC.

The chain employs TRBV3-1 (or the pseudogene TRBV3-2) and TRBJ2-3; 11 positions match TRBD2. The ends lost 4 bases at V and 5 bases at J; junction bases unmatched: 5. Germline V gene lookup returns CDR1 LGHDT and CDR2 YNNKEL (reference sequence). CDR3 length: 15 residues. The CDR3 DNA follows: TGTGCCAGCAGCCGACTAGCGGGGACTCAAGATACGCAGTATTTT. It is translated as CASSRLAGTQDTQYF.

V usage is TRBV18 and J usage is TRBJ2-1; 15 bases match TRBD2. The V and J ends lost 3 bases and 0 bases, in that order; junction bases with no gene match: 12. Germline V gene data show CDR1 as KGHSH and CDR2 as LQKENI. This CDR3 region has 21 residues. The CDR3 DNA follows: TGTGCCAGCTCACCCAGATCTCCGGGACTAGCGGGGGGCCACTCCTACAATGAGCAGTTCTTC. Translating gives CASSPRSPGLAGGHSYNEQFF.

The rearrangement links TRBV18 to TRBJ2-7; tentatively, D is TRBD1 (5 bases). This CDR3 contains 14 residues. CDR1 KGHSH and CDR2 LQKENI come from the germline V gene. V lost 3 bases to trimming and J lost 2 bases, with 11 bases between them. DNA for the CDR3: TGTGCCAGCTCACCGGCAGGGCTAACCTACGAGCAGTACGTC. Protein product: CASSPAGLTYEQYV.

V and J are TRBV28 and TRBJ1-6, with TRBD1 matching over 9 bases. Germline-derived CDR1 and CDR2 are MDHEN and SYDVKM. The CDR3 spans 14 residues. V was pared by 4 bases and J by 10 bases, with 5 bases of the junction left unmatched. The CDR3 coding sequence is TGTGCCAGCAGTTCACAGGGGGCAGGATCACCCCTCCACTTT. As protein: CASSSQGAGSPLHF.

The rearrangement links TRBV21-1 to TRBJ2-7; the table's D gene call, TRBD2, was not cross checked with the DNA. TRBV21-1 is a recognized pseudogene. CDR3 length equals 15 residues. CDR3 loop: CASSKRDWSSYEQYV. As DNA, the CDR3 is TGTGCCAGCAGCAAAAGGGACTGGAGCTCCTACGAGCAGTACGTC.

The rearrangement uses TRBV21-1 and TRBJ1-6; the DNA was not compared with TRBD1, the D call given in the table. TRBV21-1 is flagged as a pseudogene. This CDR3 has 15 residues. CDR3 sequence reads: CASSRRQGKGSPLHF. DNA for the CDR3: TGTGCCAGCAGCAGAAGACAGGGGAAAGGTTCACCCCTCCACTTT.

The CDR3 protein is CASSLTGGTGNTIYF. DNA for the CDR3: TGCGCCAGCAGCTTGACAGGGGGCACTGGAAACACCATATATTTT. The rearrangement joins TRBV5-1 to TRBJ1-3; TRBD1 aligns across 9 bases. Germline lookup yields CDR1 SGHRS and CDR2 YFSETQ. The CDR3 sequence is 15 residues long. V trimming: 1 base; J trimming: 2 bases; junction bases outside the gene matches: 1.

The rearrangement uses TRBV5-1 and TRBJ2-3; 9 positions match TRBD2. Trimming at V came to 4 bases and at J to 4 bases, leaving 10 bases not matched to a gene. Germline V gene lookup returns CDR1 SGHRS and CDR2 YFSETQ. The CDR3 runs to 16 residues. The chain's CDR3 is CASSRAGGGGSDTQYF. The CDR3 DNA reads TGCGCCAGCAGCCGCGCAGGCGGGGGGGGGTCAGATACGCAGTATTTT.